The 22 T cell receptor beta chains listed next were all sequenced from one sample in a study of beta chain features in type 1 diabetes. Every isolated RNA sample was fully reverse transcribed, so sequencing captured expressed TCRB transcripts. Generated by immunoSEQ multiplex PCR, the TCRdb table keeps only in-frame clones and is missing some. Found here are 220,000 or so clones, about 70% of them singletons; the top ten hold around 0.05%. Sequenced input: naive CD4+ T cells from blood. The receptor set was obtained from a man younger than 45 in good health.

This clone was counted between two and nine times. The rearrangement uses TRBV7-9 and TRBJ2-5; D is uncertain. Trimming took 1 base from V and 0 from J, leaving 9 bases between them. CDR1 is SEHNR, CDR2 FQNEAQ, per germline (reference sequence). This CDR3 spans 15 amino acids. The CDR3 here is CASSLGLIDQETQYF. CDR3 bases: TGTGCCAGCAGCTTAGGGTTGATAGACCAAGAGACCCAGTACTTC.

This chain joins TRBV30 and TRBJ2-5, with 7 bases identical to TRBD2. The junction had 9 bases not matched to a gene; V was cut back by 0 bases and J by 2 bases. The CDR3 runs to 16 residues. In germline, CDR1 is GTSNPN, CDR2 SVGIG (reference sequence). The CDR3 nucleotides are TGTGCCTGGAGTGTAGGGCGGGGAGGGGATCAAGAGACCCAGTACTTC. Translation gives CAWSVGRGGDQETQYF.

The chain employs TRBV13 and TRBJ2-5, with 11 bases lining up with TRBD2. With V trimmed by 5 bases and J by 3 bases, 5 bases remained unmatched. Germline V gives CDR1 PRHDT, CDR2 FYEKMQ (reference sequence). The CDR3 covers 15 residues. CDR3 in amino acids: CASSRTSGWEETQYF. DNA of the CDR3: TGTGCCAGCAGCAGGACTAGCGGGTGGGAAGAGACCCAGTACTTC.

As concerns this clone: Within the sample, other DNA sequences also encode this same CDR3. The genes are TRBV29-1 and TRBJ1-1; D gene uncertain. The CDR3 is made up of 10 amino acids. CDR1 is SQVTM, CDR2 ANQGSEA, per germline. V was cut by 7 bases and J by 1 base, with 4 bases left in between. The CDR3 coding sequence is TGCAGCGGGGGGAACACTGAAGCTTTCTTT. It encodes CSGGNTEAFF.

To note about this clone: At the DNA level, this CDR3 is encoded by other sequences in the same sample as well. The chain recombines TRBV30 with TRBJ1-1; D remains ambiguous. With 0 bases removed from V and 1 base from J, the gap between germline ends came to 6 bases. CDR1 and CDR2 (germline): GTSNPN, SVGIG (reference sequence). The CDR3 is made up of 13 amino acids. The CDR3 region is CAWSVAGNTEAFF. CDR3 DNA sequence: TGTGCCTGGAGTGTAGCGGGGAACACTGAAGCTTTCTTT.

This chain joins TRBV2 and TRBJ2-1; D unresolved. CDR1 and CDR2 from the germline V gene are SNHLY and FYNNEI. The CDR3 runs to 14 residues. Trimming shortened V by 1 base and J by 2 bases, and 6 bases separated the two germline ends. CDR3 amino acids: CASSEGLTYNEQFF. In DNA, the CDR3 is TGTGCCAGCAGTGAAGGACTCACCTACAATGAGCAGTTCTTC.

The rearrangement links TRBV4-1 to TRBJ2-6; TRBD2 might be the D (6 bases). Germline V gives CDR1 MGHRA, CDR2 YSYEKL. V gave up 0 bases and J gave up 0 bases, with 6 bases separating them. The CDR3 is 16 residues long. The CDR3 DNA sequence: TGCGCCAGCAGCCAAGAGGGAGGCTCTGGGGCCAACGTCCTGACTTTC. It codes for CASSQEGGSGANVLTF.

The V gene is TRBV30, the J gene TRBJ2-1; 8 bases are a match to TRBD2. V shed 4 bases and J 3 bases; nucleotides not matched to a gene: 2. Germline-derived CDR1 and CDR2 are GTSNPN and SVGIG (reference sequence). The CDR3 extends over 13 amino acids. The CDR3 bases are TGTGCCTGGAAAGCGGGAGACTACAATGAGCAGTTCTTC. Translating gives CAWKAGDYNEQFF. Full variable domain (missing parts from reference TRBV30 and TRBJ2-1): SQTIHQWPATLVQPVGSPLSLECTVEGTSNPNLYWYRQAAGRGLQLLFYSVGIGQISSEVPQNLSASRPQDRQFILSSKKLLLSDSGFYLCAWKAGDYNEQFFGPGTRLTVL.

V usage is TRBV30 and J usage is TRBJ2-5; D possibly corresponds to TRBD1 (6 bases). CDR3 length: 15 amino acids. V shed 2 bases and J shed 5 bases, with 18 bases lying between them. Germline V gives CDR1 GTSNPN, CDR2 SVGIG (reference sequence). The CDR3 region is CAWSPRWGRTETQYF. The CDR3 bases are TGTGCCTGGAGTCCGCGATGGGGGCGGACGGAGACCCAGTACTTC.

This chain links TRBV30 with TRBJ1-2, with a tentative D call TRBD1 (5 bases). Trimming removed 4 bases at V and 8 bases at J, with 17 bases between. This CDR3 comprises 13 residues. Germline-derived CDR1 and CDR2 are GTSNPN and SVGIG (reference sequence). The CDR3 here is CAWTLRGGRGYTF. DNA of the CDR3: TGTGCCTGGACCCTACGGGGGGGTAGGGGCTACACCTTC.

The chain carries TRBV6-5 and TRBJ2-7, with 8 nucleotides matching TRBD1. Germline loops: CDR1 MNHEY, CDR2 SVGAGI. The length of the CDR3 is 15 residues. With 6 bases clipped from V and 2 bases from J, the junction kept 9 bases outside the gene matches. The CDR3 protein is CASSPGTGATYEQYF. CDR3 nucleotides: TGTGCCAGCAGCCCGGGGACAGGAGCCACCTACGAGCAGTACTTC.

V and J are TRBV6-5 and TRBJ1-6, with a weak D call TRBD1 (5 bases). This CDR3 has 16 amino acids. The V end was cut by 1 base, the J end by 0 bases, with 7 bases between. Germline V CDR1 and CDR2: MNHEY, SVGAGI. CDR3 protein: CASSYWGRSYNSPLHF. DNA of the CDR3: TGTGCCAGCAGTTACTGGGGCCGCTCCTATAATTCACCCCTCCACTTT.

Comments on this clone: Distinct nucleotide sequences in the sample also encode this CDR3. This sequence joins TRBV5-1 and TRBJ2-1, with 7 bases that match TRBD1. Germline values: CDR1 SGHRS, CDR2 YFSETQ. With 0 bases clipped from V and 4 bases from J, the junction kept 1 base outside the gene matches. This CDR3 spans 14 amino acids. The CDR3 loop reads CASSLEGAYNEQFF. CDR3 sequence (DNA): TGCGCCAGCAGCTTGGAGGGGGCATACAATGAGCAGTTCTTC.

CDR3 region: CAWASGLTDTQYF. The CDR3 DNA sequence: TGTGCCTGGGCTAGCGGGCTCACAGATACGCAGTATTTT. V and J are TRBV30 and TRBJ2-3; 8 bases are a match to TRBD2. Germline V lookup: CDR1 GTSNPN, CDR2 SVGIG (reference sequence). The CDR3 covers 13 residues. Losses at the gene ends were 5 bases for V and 2 bases for J; bases not matched to a gene: 3.

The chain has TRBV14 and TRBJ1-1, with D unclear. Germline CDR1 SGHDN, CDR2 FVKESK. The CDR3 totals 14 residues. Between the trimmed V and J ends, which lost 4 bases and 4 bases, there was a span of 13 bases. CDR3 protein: CASSRRQEGTEAFF. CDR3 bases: TGTGCCAGCAGCCGCAGGCAGGAGGGCACTGAAGCTTTCTTT.

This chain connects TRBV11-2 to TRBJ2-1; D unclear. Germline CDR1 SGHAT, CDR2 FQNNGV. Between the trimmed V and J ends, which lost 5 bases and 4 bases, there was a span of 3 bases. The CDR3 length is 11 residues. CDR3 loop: CASSPYNEQFF. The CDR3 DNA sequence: TGTGCCAGCAGCCCGTACAATGAGCAGTTCTTC.

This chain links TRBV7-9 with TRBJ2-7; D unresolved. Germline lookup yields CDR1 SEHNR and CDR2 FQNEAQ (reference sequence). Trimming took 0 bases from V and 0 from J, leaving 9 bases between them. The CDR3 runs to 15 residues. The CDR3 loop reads CASSLAGSSSYEQYF. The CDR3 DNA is TGTGCCAGCAGCTTAGCGGGGTCCAGCTCCTACGAGCAGTACTTC.

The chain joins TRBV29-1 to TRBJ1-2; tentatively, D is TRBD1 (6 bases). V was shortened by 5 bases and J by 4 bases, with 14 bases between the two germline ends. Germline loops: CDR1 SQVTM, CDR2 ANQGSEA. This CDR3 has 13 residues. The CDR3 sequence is CSVLGTGSYGYTF. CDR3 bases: TGCAGCGTTTTAGGCACAGGGAGCTATGGCTACACCTTC. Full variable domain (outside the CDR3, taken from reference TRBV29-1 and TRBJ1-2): SAVISQKPSRDICQRGTSLTIQCQVDSQVTMMFWYRQQPGQSLTLIATANQGSEATYESGFVIDKFPISRPNLTFSTLTVSNMSPEDSSIYLCSVLGTGSYGYTFGSGTRLTVV.

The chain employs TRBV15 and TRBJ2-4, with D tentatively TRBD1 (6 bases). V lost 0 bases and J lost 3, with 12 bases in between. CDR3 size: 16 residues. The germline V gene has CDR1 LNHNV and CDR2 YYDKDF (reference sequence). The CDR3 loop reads CATSRENRAGKNIQYF. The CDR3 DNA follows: TGTGCCACCAGCAGAGAGAACAGGGCGGGCAAAAACATTCAGTACTTC.

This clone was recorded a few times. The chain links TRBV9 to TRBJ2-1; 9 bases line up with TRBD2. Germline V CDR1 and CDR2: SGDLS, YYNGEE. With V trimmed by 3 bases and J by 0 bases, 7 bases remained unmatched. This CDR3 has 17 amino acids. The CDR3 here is CASSALGSGSSYNEQFF. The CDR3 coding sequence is TGTGCCAGCAGCGCCTTGGGTAGCGGGAGCTCCTACAATGAGCAGTTCTTC.

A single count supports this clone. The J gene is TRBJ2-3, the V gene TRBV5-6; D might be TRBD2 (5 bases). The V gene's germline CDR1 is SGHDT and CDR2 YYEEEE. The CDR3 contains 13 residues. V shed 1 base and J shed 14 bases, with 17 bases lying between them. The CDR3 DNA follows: TGTGCCAGCAGCTTGTTGCCGGGAACGTTTGCGTATTTT. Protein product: CASSLLPGTFAYF.

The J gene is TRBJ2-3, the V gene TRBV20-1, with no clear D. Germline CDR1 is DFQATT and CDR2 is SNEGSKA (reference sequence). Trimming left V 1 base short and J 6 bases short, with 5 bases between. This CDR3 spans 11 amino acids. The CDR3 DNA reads TGCAGTGCTAGAGGAGAGGATACGCAGTATTTT. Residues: CSARGEDTQYF.